This TCR beta chain was identified in a study of blood T cells in healthy people across ages. The CDR3 length is 11 residues. Germline CDR1 and CDR2: SGHTA and FQGNSA. Healthy Caucasian individuals from Russia aged roughly 6 to 90 served as donors. Study observations and caveats: No conclusive comparison of naive versus antigen-experienced cells was possible with unsorted PBMCs.

A word on this clonotype: Its antigen is as yet unknown.

Then a second PCR, running roughly 7 to 11 cycles, was carried out with a sample-barcoded 5' primer and a J-beta primer mix. TCRdb reprocessed the 5' RACE reads with MiXCR, giving one entry per CDR3 protein. This sample has more than 650,000 distinct CDR3 sequences; approximately 53% occur once, and the top ten carry roughly 37%. This TCR came from an older man in good health. The rearrangement links TRBV7-2 to TRBJ2-4; the D call may be TRBD1 or TRBD2 (5 bases each). TRBJ2-7 matches the DNA end more closely, so the J call is doubtful. Sequencing was performed on blood. CDR3 bases: TGTGCCATCGGGACCTCCTACGAGCAGTACTTC. Translation: CAIGTSYEQYF.